The clone carrying this T cell receptor (beta chain) was found many times. This CDR3 has 19 amino acids. The V gene lost 1 base and the J gene lost 0 bases, with 16 bases spanning the gap. One entry per CDR3 protein results from TCRdb running MiXCR on the RACE reads. Of 43,000 or so distinct CDR3 sequences listed, 3.5% to 4.5% are singletons. These data belong to a study of human T cells and chemical hapten exposure. The time point denotes: healthy volunteer bleed at 2 weeks. Someone pulled total RNA out of unfractionated whole blood. The TCR comes from a female donor in good health. Some clones in this sample may be carry-over from other donors' samples. The sample taken for sequencing was whole blood. The rearrangement joins TRBV12-3 or TRBV12-4 to TRBJ2-6; D could derive from TRBD1 or TRBD2 (5 bases each). CDR3 in amino acids: CASSLGGFTGISGANVLTF. For the CDR3, the DNA is TGTGCCAGCAGTTTAGGCGGGTTTACAGGTATCTCTGGGGCCAACGTCCTGACTTTC.